This TCR beta chain was sequenced in a study of Ad26.COV2.S vaccination and SARS-CoV-2 variants. Overall study: As a participant in COV1001, the donor was in the Ad26.COV2.S trial arm.

This clone was counted a single time. The antigen remains unidentified. V shed 7 bases, J shed 7 bases, and the junction held 12 bases outside the gene matches. The CDR3 is 14 residues long. CDR1 and CDR2 (germline): SEHNR, FQNEAQ (reference sequence). The protocol was immunoSEQ multiplex PCR, while the TCRdb copy is restricted to in-frame clones and leaves out a portion. The profile shows 450,000 to 550,000 clones, 89% of them singletons. Treatment reported: around 19 received Ad26.COV2.S at low or high dose, single or two shots; several received placebo; per-sample allocation not given. Repertoires come from day 63 after the first vaccine or placebo injection. General study results and limits: It is possible that the TCR breadth and depth analyses underestimated the total T cell responses. Placebo recipients showed lower spike-specific TCR breadth than vaccinees. The study found similar non-spike TCR breadth in vaccine and placebo recipients.

This specimen consisted of peripheral blood, obtained in a trial of Ad26.COV2.S vaccine versus placebo. This receptor was taken from a person between 18 and 60 years old who received the Ad26.COV2.S COVID-19 vaccine or a placebo. The gene calls are TRBV7-9 and TRBJ2-5; 7 bases fit TRBD2. This CDR3 is CASIPGGYSGTQYF. CDR3 sequence (DNA): TGTGCCAGCATCCCCGGGGGGTACTCGGGGACCCAGTACTTC.